The 25 T cell receptor beta chains in this list originate from one sample, sequenced in a study of post-analysis software for immune sequencing data. Regarding the study as a whole: Roughly 5 TRBV segments, TRBV5-6, TRBV5-1 and TRBV20-1 among them, were found more frequent in patients than controls.

No antigens are known for them. Researchers reported that TCR beta cDNA libraries carried unique molecular identifiers. In TCRdb, the PCR reads were re-called with MiXCR into one record per CDR3 protein. The sample includes 430,000 or so distinct CDR3 sequences, approximately 38% seen only once; the top ten take under 9%. The source material was blood. The receptors stem from a girl aged 2 to 9 with multiple sclerosis.

This clonotype was detected only a few times. The V and J genes are TRBV28 and TRBJ1-2; D is perhaps TRBD1 (6 bases). Trimming took 11 bases from V and 8 from J, leaving 21 bases between them. There are 13 residues in the CDR3. Germline CDR1 MDHEN, CDR2 SYDVKM. In DNA, the CDR3 is TGTGCCGGACAAGCCTCAGGGGTCCGCGGCTACACCTTC. It yields the protein CAGQASGVRGYTF.

V gene TRBV5-1 combines with J gene TRBJ2-5; D tentatively fits TRBD1 or TRBD2 (5 bases each). The CDR3 length is 14 residues. V shed 3 bases and J shed 2 bases, with 11 bases lying between them. The germline CDR1 and CDR2 sequences are SGHRS and YFSETQ. The DNA for the CDR3 is TGCGCCAGCAGCTGGGACCTGGGACAAGAGACCCAGTACTTC. Translation: CASSWDLGQETQYF.

The chain links TRBV27 to TRBJ2-5; D might be TRBD1 (7 bases). The J call may be in error: the DNA end matches TRBJ2-7 better. The CDR3 has 13 residues. The germline gives CDR1 MNHEY, CDR2 SMNVEV (reference sequence). CDR3 DNA: TGTGCCAGCAGTTCAGGGGGGTTGGGCGAGCAGTACTTC. Its translation is CASSSGGLGEQYF.

The chain is built from TRBV3-1 and TRBJ2-3; 12 bases align to TRBD1. The germline V gene has CDR1 LGHDT and CDR2 YNNKEL (reference sequence). This CDR3 region has 15 residues. Trimming cost V 6 bases and J 6 bases; bases outside gene matches: 7. As DNA, the CDR3 is TGTGCCAGCAGGCCGGGACAGGGGGCAGGCGATACGCAGTATTTT. The encoded protein is CASRPGQGAGDTQYF.

The chain combines TRBV7-3 with TRBJ2-4, with unresolved D. Germline V CDR1 and CDR2: SGHTA, FQGTGA. The ends were cut back, 5 bases at V and 3 bases at J, with 26 bases in the middle. CDR3 size: 19 residues. CDR3 nucleotide sequence: TGTGCCAGCAGCCCTAATAAGATAGTGGGAAGGGTCGACAAAAACATTCAGTACTTC. Translating gives CASSPNKIVGRVDKNIQYF.

V usage is TRBV7-9 and J usage is TRBJ2-2; the D gene is possibly TRBD2 (6 bases). CDR3 length: 15 amino acids. Germline-derived CDR1 and CDR2 are SEHNR and FQNEAQ (reference sequence). V was pared by 3 bases and J by 4 bases, with 12 bases between. CDR3 loop: CASSFGGVGTGELFF. The CDR3 DNA reads as TGTGCCAGCAGCTTCGGGGGAGTGGGCACCGGGGAGCTGTTTTTT.

The chain employs TRBV27 and TRBJ2-7; 12 positions match TRBD2. V lost 4 bases to trimming and J lost 7 bases; unmatched junction nucleotides: 5. The CDR3 is 14 amino acids. Germline V gene data show CDR1 as MNHEY and CDR2 as SMNVEV (reference sequence). The CDR3: CASSSSGGAWEQYF. Here the CDR3 DNA reads TGTGCCAGCAGTTCTAGCGGGGGGGCATGGGAGCAGTACTTC.

This clonotype was observed at least ten times. The chain has TRBV28 and TRBJ2-7, with 7 bases fitting TRBD1. The CDR3 consists of 15 residues. The V segment lost 5 bases and the J segment 3 bases; nucleotides outside the gene matches: 10. Per germline, CDR1 MDHEN and CDR2 SYDVKM. In DNA, the CDR3 is TGTGCCAGCAGTAGTGGGACAGACGCCTACTACGAGCAGTACTTC. Translating it yields CASSSGTDAYYEQYF.

This clonotype has a handful of counts. The V gene is TRBV5-6, the J gene TRBJ2-7; the match to TRBD1 covers 7 bases. The CDR3 is made up of 12 amino acids. Per germline, CDR1 SGHDT and CDR2 YYEEEE. With 5 bases clipped from V and 7 bases from J, the junction kept 6 bases outside the gene matches. The CDR3 DNA sequence: TGTGCCAGCAGAGGGGGCTCGGTTGAGCAGTACTTC. Its translation: CASRGGSVEQYF.

On this clonotype itself: Its ends do not fully match the called genes, so a read error is possible. The V gene is TRBV27, the J gene TRBJ2-1, with D perhaps TRBD1 (5 bases). Germline CDR1 reads MNHEY; CDR2 reads SMNVEV (reference sequence). The CDR3 has 14 amino acids. The DNA for the CDR3 is TGTGTCAGCATGCGGACACAGACCTACAATGAGCAGTTCTTC. This sequence encodes CVSMRTQTYNEQFF.

The V call is TRBV7-9, the J call TRBJ2-5, with D uncertain. The CDR3 totals 12 residues. V dropped 1 base and J dropped 6 bases, with 6 bases sitting between them. Per germline, CDR1 SEHNR and CDR2 FQNEAQ (reference sequence). CDR3 region: CASSLGFQTQYF. CDR3 nucleotides: TGTGCCAGCAGCTTAGGGTTTCAGACCCAGTACTTC.

The J gene is TRBJ1-5, the V gene TRBV29-1; the D gene is possibly TRBD1 (6 bases). The CDR3 has 13 residues. Trimming left V 6 bases short and J 4 bases short, with 13 bases between. CDR1 is SQVTM and CDR2 is ANQGSEA in the germline V gene. CDR3 in DNA: TGCAGCGTGCAACAGGGAAGTAATCAGCCCCAGCATTTT. It translates to CSVQQGSNQPQHF. Together with reference TRBV29-1 and TRBJ1-5, the CDR3 gives the full variable domain: SAVISQKPSRDICQRGTSLTIQCQVDSQVTMMFWYRQQPGQSLTLIATANQGSEATYESGFVIDKFPISRPNLTFSTLTVSNMSPEDSSIYLCSVQQGSNQPQHFGDGTRLSIL.

This chain uses TRBV5-1 with TRBJ2-3, with D possibly matching TRBD2 (5 bases). The CDR3 runs to 14 residues. Germline CDR1 and CDR2: SGHRS and YFSETQ. V was shortened by 4 bases and J by 5 bases, with 14 bases between the two germline ends. The DNA of the CDR3 is TGCGCCAGCAGCGCAGGACTGGTGCTAGATACGCAGTATTTT. Amino acid sequence: CASSAGLVLDTQYF.

Regarding this clonotype: One end of the junction is discordant with germline, which a read error may explain. The V call is TRBV5-1, the J call TRBJ2-1, with D possibly matching TRBD1 (6 bases). Germline loops: CDR1 SGHRS, CDR2 YFSETQ. The CDR3 totals 15 residues. CDR3 amino acids: CASSLGDNRINERFF. In DNA form, the CDR3 reads TGCGCCAGCAGCTTGGGGGACAACCGGATCAATGAGCGGTTCTTC.

As to this clonotype: One end of the junction is discordant with germline, which a read error may explain. The chain links TRBV25-1 to TRBJ1-2; D call uncertain. CDR1 is MGHDK, CDR2 SYGVNS, per germline. The CDR3 is made up of 13 amino acids. CDR3 sequence: CACSGPSYYGYTF. CDR3 nucleotide sequence: TGTGCCTGCAGTGGACCGTCATACTATGGCTACACCTTC.

This clonotype ranks as medium-sized. The V call is TRBV7-8, the J call TRBJ2-1, with 8 bases that match TRBD2. The CDR3 has 18 amino acids. Germline loops: CDR1 SGHVS, CDR2 FQNEAQ. Trimming at V came to 1 base and at J to 4 bases, leaving 12 bases not matched to a gene. CDR3 protein: CASSLGSSGRYRYNEQFF. CDR3 DNA: TGTGCCAGCAGCTTAGGCTCTAGCGGGCGCTACCGATACAATGAGCAGTTCTTC.

The chain has TRBV10-3 and TRBJ2-5; D is ambiguous. The CDR3 loop spans 12 amino acids. Germline-derived CDR1 and CDR2 are ENHRY and SYGVKD. V was pared by 2 bases and J by 9 bases, with 10 bases between. CDR3 sequence reads: CAISEPGRPQYF. The CDR3 nucleotides are TGTGCCATCAGTGAGCCCGGTCGGCCCCAGTACTTC.

Only a few counts were recorded for this clonotype. This sequence joins TRBV18 and TRBJ2-5; tentatively, D is TRBD1 (5 bases). The DNA end favors TRBJ2-7, so the J call may be wrong. Per the germline V gene, CDR1 is KGHSH and CDR2 is LQKENI. This CDR3 spans 14 amino acids. CDR3 loop: CASSPTVLRSEQYF. CDR3 in DNA: TGTGCCAGCTCACCGACAGTCCTCCGGAGCGAGCAGTACTTC.

The V and J genes are TRBV20-1 and TRBJ2-3, with D perhaps TRBD1 or TRBD2 (6 bases each). Trimming took 3 bases from V and 5 from J, leaving 15 bases between them. Germline lookup yields CDR1 DFQATT and CDR2 SNEGSKA (reference sequence). The CDR3 runs to 14 residues. The CDR3 nucleotides read TGCAGTGCTAGCGGGCGCGGAGGGGGAGATACGCAGTATTTT. It codes for CSASGRGGGDTQYF.

The chain links TRBV5-1 to TRBJ2-5; D unclear. V was shortened by 4 bases and J by 2 bases, with 9 bases between the two germline ends. This CDR3 contains 13 residues. The germline V gene encodes CDR1 SGHRS and CDR2 YFSETQ. The CDR3: CASSPPTQETQYF. The DNA for the CDR3 is TGCGCCAGCAGCCCCCCAACTCAAGAGACCCAGTACTTC. Full variable domain (outside the CDR3, taken from reference TRBV5-1 and TRBJ2-5): KAGVTQTPRYLIKTRGQQVTLSCSPISGHRSVSWYQQTPGQGLQFLFEYFSETQRNKGNFPGRFSGRQFSNSRSEMNVSTLELGDSALYLCASSPPTQETQYFGPGTRLLVL.

This clonotype was observed a few times. V usage is TRBV4-1 and J usage is TRBJ2-6; D perhaps matches TRBD1 (6 bases). The germline gives CDR1 MGHRA, CDR2 YSYEKL. The CDR3 sequence is 16 residues long. Trimming pared 4 bases from V and 3 bases from J, leaving 13 bases between. The CDR3 coding sequence is TGCGCCAGCAGCCTTCGGGACACCGGTGGGGCCAACGTCCTGACTTTC. It codes for CASSLRDTGGANVLTF.

This clonotype was counted between two and nine times. The rearrangement joins TRBV6-2 or TRBV6-3 to TRBJ1-4; no clear D gene. Germline V gene data show CDR1 as MNHEY and CDR2 as SVGEGT. Deletions cut 6 bases from V and 2 bases from J, with 16 bases between. This CDR3 contains 16 residues. CDR3 in DNA: TGTGCCAGCAGGCCCCACCAACGGCGTACTAATGAAAAACTGTTTTTT. Its protein product is CASRPHQRRTNEKLFF.

The chain uses TRBV12-3 or TRBV12-4 and TRBJ2-5; no clear D gene. V was clipped by 5 bases and J by 3 bases, with 10 bases between them. The CDR3 sequence is 13 residues long. The CDR3 DNA follows: TGTGCCAGCAGTCCTACCAGTAAAGAGACCCAGTACTTC. This encodes CASSPTSKETQYF.

This clonotype was seen ten or more times. The chain uses TRBV27 and TRBJ2-5; the match to TRBD1 covers 10 bases. The germline V gene has CDR1 MNHEY and CDR2 SMNVEV (reference sequence). V lost 5 bases and J lost 3; bases outside the gene matches: 9. The CDR3 has 16 residues. The DNA of the CDR3 is TGTGCCAGCAGTCCCCTCCCCGGACAGGGGGAAGAGACCCAGTACTTC. Amino acid sequence: CASSPLPGQGEETQYF.

This clonotype appeared a few times. The chain is built from TRBV20-1 and TRBJ2-3; TRBD2 matches at 9 bases. The V segment lost 2 bases and the J segment 2 bases; nucleotides outside the gene matches: 5. The germline CDR1 and CDR2 sequences are DFQATT and SNEGSKA (reference sequence). The CDR3 length is 15 residues. The CDR3 bases are TGCAGTGCTAGAAATCTAGCGGGACCCACAGATACGCAGTATTTT. The encoded protein is CSARNLAGPTDTQYF.